A selection of T cell receptor beta chains follows, all from one sample in a study of T and B cells in COVID-19 patients. Via MiXCR, TCRdb re-called the multiplex PCR reads, giving one row per CDR3 protein. The sample lists about 11,000 distinct CDR3 sequences, around 33% occurring once. Material: blood. Receptors were obtained from a human donor with active COVID-19. Each CDR3 is given with its conserved first and last residue. The D gene is left open where the match is weak. The size field is filled for only some rows; it gives once, few, many or a size class.

j_call	clone_size	d_call	v_call	cdr3_nt	cdr3_aa
TRBJ2-3	medium-sized	TRBD2	TRBV29-1	TGCAGCGTTGATGCGGGGGAAACAGATACGCAGTATTTT	CSVDAGETDTQYF
TRBJ2-1	medium-sized	TRBD2	TRBV11-1	TGTGCCAGCAGCTTAGCGCTCGGGTCTAGCGGGGGTAAAACGAATGAGCAGTTCTTC	CASSLALGSSGGKTNEQFF
TRBJ2-1	medium-sized	-	TRBV20-1	TGCAGTGCTAGCCCTAGGGTACCCTACAATGAGCAGTTCTTC	CSASPRVPYNEQFF
TRBJ2-5	-	-	TRBV5-1	TGCGCCAGCAGCTTGGTCCGGGGTTCCCAAGAGACCCAGTACTTC	CASSLVRGSQETQYF
TRBJ2-2	-	TRBD1	TRBV4-2	TGTGCCAGCAGCCCTCGAGACAGGGGGCGATTTGGCACCGGGGAGCTGTTTTTT	CASSPRDRGRFGTGELFF
TRBJ2-5	few	TRBD1	TRBV20-1	TGCAGTGCTCAAAAACAGGGGCTGGAGACCCAGTACTTC	CSAQKQGLETQYF
TRBJ2-2	medium-sized	TRBD1	TRBV11-1	TGTGCCAGCAGTTCCGGGACAGCTTTTCAGACGGACACCGGGGAGCTGTTTTTT	CASSSGTAFQTDTGELFF
TRBJ1-2	-	-	TRBV10-3	TGTGCCATCAGTGATTACGGCATCTATGGCTACACCTTC	CAISDYGIYGYTF
TRBJ1-5	-	-	TRBV6-5	TGTGCCAGTCGAGCCGGGCAGCATCAGCCCCAGCATTTT	CASRAGQHQPQHF
TRBJ1-6	-	-	TRBV20-1	TGCAGTGCTAGAGATGTACAGGGTGATCTTAATTCACCCCTCCACTTT	CSARDVQGDLNSPLHF
TRBJ1-6	-	-	TRBV6-5	TGTGCCAGCAGTGGTGGGACCTCCCCAGTGAGCTCCTATAATTCACCCCTCCACTTT	CASSGGTSPVSSYNSPLHF
TRBJ1-4	few	-	TRBV6-5	TGTGCCAGCAGGGACGGTAATGAAAAACTGTTTTTT	CASRDGNEKLFF
TRBJ2-1	few	-	TRBV11-2	TGTGCCAGCAGCCTACAGGGTAATCCCGGTGGTGAGCAGTTCTTC	CASSLQGNPGGEQFF
TRBJ1-3	-	TRBD1	TRBV4-2	TGTGCCAGCAGCCAAGAGGCCAGGGGGTTGGGAAACACCATATATTTT	CASSQEARGLGNTIYF
TRBJ2-1	few	TRBD2	TRBV18	TGTGCCAGCTCATCGGGACTAGCGGGGGTCTACAATGAGCAGTTCTTC	CASSSGLAGVYNEQFF
TRBJ1-4	-	-	TRBV7-2	TGTGCCAGCAGCCCACGTTTGCGGGGGGCCGCAACTAATGAAAAACTGTTTTTT	CASSPRLRGAATNEKLFF
TRBJ2-2	-	-	TRBV6-2/TRBV6-3	TGTGCCAGCAGTCAACTGGGGACTTCTAACACCGGGGAGCTGTTTTTT	CASSQLGTSNTGELFF
TRBJ1-4	few	-	TRBV19	TGTGCCAGTAGGGGGGGGTTTAATGAAAAACTGTTTTTT	CASRGGFNEKLFF
TRBJ2-1	medium-sized	-	TRBV27	TGTGCCAGCAGTTTATCAACTACCAATGAGCAGTTCTTC	CASSLSTTNEQFF
TRBJ1-2	-	TRBD1	TRBV18	TGTGCCAGCTCCCCTAAAATTCCTGGACAGGGGATGACCTATGGCTACACCTTC	CASSPKIPGQGMTYGYTF
TRBJ2-5	medium-sized	-	TRBV29-1	TGCAGCGTTGAAGCTGGCAGGGGAGAGACCCAGTACTTC	CSVEAGRGETQYF
TRBJ2-3	-	-	TRBV7-6	TGTGCCAGCAGCTGGAACGGGGGCACAGATACGCAGTATTTT	CASSWNGGTDTQYF
TRBJ1-1	-	-	TRBV6-5	TGTGCCAGCAGTTACCGGGGGTCTGAAGCTTTCTTT	CASSYRGSEAFF
TRBJ2-5	-	-	TRBV4-2	TGTGCCAGCAGCCACCCCGGGACTGGCGGAGAGACCCAGTACTTC	CASSHPGTGGETQYF
TRBJ2-1	medium-sized	TRBD1	TRBV19	TGTGCCAGTCACGGACAGGGGGTTCCTGAGCAGTTCTTC	CASHGQGVPEQFF
TRBJ1-5	few	TRBD1	TRBV27	TGTGCCAGCAGTGAAGGGCAGGGGACAGGGTATCAGCCCCAGCATTTT	CASSEGQGTGYQPQHF
TRBJ1-1	-	-	TRBV12-3/TRBV12-4	TGTGCCAGCAGCGTGGGCAGACGTGAAGCTTTCTTT	CASSVGRREAFF
TRBJ2-1	medium-sized	-	TRBV12-3/TRBV12-4	TGTGCCAGCAGCCGAGGGGGGGATGAGCAGTTCTTC	CASSRGGDEQFF
TRBJ2-7	-	-	TRBV6-1	TGTGCCAGCAGTTACCCGACACCGGGGGAGCAGTACTTC	CASSYPTPGEQYF
TRBJ2-7	few	TRBD1	TRBV7-9	TGTGCCAGCAGCGTGGGACAGGCGTCCTACGAGCAGTACTTC	CASSVGQASYEQYF
TRBJ2-6	medium-sized	-	TRBV29-1	TGCAGCGTTGAAGAGGTCCAGGGTGCTGGGGCCAACGTCCTGACTTTC	CSVEEVQGAGANVLTF
TRBJ1-6	medium-sized	-	TRBV6-1	TGTGCCAGCAGGTCTGGTTCACCCCTCCACTTT	CASRSGSPLHF
TRBJ1-2	-	TRBD1	TRBV10-3	TGTGCCACCGGACAGGGTGGCTACACCTTC	CATGQGGYTF
TRBJ2-6	medium-sized	-	TRBV11-1	TGTGCCAGCAGCTTATTAGGGCAACCTGGGGCCAACGTCCTGACTTTC	CASSLLGQPGANVLTF
TRBJ2-1	few	-	TRBV6-2/TRBV6-3	TGTGCCAGCACTTTAAGTAGGGGCGCAGTGTTCTTC	CASTLSRGAVFF
TRBJ2-2	-	-	TRBV10-3	TGTGCCATCAGTGGGGGTCCCAACTCGGGTAACGGGGAGCTGTTTTTT	CAISGGPNSGNGELFF
TRBJ2-5	large	TRBD2	TRBV6-1	TGTGCCAGCAGTGAGGCAAGCGGGGGTCAAGAGACCCAGTACTTC	CASSEASGGQETQYF
TRBJ1-3	-	-	TRBV7-6	TGTGCCAGCAGTTTTGACACCAGCTCTGGAAACACCATATATTTT	CASSFDTSSGNTIYF
TRBJ2-1	medium-sized	-	TRBV18	TGTGCCAGCTCACCAGGGGCGGGTCCTGACAATGAGCAGTTCTTC	CASSPGAGPDNEQFF
TRBJ2-2	-	TRBD1	TRBV19	TGTGCCAGCAGTTGCCCCCCCGGGACAGAACACACCGGGGAGCTGTTTTTT	CASSCPPGTEHTGELFF
TRBJ2-3	-	-	TRBV12-3/TRBV12-4	TGTGCCAGCAGCCAAATGGGCCCCACAGATACGCAGTATTTT	CASSQMGPTDTQYF
TRBJ1-2	-	-	TRBV5-1	TGCGCCAGCAGCTTGGACCAAGGGGGGAGCTATGGCTACACCTTC	CASSLDQGGSYGYTF
TRBJ2-3	-	TRBD2	TRBV24-1	TGTGCCACCAGTGGAGCTAGCGGGTGGAGAGATACGCAGTATTTT	CATSGASGWRDTQYF
TRBJ2-7	medium-sized	-	TRBV6-1	TGTGCCAGCAGTGAACGGCTAACTTCCTACGAGCAGTACTTC	CASSERLTSYEQYF